These T cell receptor beta chains were read from a single sample in a study of monozygotic twins with inflammatory bowel disease. Reanalyzing the 5' RACE reads, TCRdb keeps one entry per CDR3 protein, without DNA. This table lists tens of thousands of distinct CDR3 sequences. Material: blood. These receptor sequences come from a human donor with ulcerative colitis or Crohn's disease, or a healthy co-twin of an affected twin (not recorded which). The CDR3 runs from the conserved cysteine through the conserved F or W.

v_gene	j_gene	CDR3aa
TRBV20-1	TRBJ1-1	CSAREGNVGTEAFF
TRBV6-5	TRBJ1-1	CASSRGLTTEAFF
TRBV5-6	TRBJ1-1	CASSLYFVNTEAFF
TRBV12-3/TRBV12-4	TRBJ2-3	CASSLSASGTDTQYF
TRBV30	TRBJ1-2	CAWNYRGGYTF
TRBV20-1	TRBJ2-2	CSASRQGSTGELFF
TRBV6-1	TRBJ2-3	CASRGTSGGLGTDTQYF
TRBV24-1	TRBJ2-4	CATSMGGPLNIQYF
TRBV5-1	TRBJ2-7	CASSLRTGWEIEQYF
TRBV5-1	TRBJ2-5	CASSLGNGGPQYF
TRBV11-2	TRBJ2-1	CASSLVGPPVQSSYNEQFF
TRBV25-1	TRBJ2-2	CASSDDRVGITGELFF
TRBV9	TRBJ2-1	CASSVVGASSYNEQFF
TRBV5-4	TRBJ2-7	CASSLDRVEQYF
TRBV29-1	TRBJ1-1	CSVDRSGQNTEAFF
TRBV3-1	TRBJ2-5	CASSQLGQGLYF
TRBV7-9	TRBJ2-5	CASSPGLAGVETQYF
TRBV12-3/TRBV12-4	TRBJ2-5	CASSLEETQYF
TRBV3-1	TRBJ1-2	CASSMTGLGGYTF
TRBV20-1	TRBJ2-3	CSARGLADSIDTQYF
TRBV7-2	TRBJ2-1	CASSLVGFSSYNEQFF
TRBV7-9	TRBJ2-5	CASTSNQGEETQYF
TRBV5-1	TRBJ2-3	CASSFGTSTTDTQYF